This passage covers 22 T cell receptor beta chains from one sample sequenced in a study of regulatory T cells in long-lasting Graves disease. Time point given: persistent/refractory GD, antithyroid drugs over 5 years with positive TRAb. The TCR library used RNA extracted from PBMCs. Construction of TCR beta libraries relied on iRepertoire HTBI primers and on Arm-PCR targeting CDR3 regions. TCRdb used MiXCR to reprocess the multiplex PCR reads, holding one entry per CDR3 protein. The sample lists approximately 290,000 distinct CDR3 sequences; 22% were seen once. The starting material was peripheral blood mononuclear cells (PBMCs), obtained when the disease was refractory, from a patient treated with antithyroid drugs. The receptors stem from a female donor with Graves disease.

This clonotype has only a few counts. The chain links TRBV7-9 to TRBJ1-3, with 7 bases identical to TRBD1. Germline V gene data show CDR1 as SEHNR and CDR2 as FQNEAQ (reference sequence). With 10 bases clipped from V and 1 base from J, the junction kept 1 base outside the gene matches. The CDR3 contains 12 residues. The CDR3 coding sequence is TGTGCCAACAGGGGTTCTGGAAACACCATATATTTT. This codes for CANRGSGNTIYF.

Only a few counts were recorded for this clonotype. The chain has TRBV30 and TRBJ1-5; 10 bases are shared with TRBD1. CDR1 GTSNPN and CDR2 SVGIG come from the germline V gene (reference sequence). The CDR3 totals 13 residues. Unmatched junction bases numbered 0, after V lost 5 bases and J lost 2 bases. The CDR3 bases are TGTGCCTGGGGGACAGGGGGCAATCAGCCCCAGCATTTT. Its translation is CAWGTGGNQPQHF.

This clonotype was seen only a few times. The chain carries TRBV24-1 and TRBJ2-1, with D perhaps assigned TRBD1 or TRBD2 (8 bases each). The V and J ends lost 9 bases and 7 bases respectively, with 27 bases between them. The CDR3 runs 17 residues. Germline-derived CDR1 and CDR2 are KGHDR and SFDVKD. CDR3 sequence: CATEDRVGVGRANEQFF. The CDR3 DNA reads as TGTGCCACCGAGGACAGGGTAGGAGTCGGGAGGGCGAATGAGCAGTTCTTC.

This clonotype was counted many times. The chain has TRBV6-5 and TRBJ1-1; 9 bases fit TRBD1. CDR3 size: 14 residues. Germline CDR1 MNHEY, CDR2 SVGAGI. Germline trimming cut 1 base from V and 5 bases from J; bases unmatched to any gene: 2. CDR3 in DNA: TGTGCCAGCAGTTACTTGGACAGGGGAACTGAAGCTTTCTTT. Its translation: CASSYLDRGTEAFF.

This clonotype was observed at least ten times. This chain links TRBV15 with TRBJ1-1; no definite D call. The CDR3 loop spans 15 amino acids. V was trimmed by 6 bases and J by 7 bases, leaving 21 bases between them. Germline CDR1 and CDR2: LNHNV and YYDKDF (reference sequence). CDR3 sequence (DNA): TGTGCCACCAGTGGTGGCCAGGCTAATTTCATTGAAGCTTTCTTT. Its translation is CATSGGQANFIEAFF.

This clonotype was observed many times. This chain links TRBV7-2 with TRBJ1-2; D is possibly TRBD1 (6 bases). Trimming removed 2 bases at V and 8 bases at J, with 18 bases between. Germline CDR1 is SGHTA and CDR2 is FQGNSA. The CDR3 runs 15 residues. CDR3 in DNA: TGTGCCAGCAGCTTAATGGCTAATGGGGGCGACGGCTACACCTTC. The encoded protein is CASSLMANGGDGYTF.

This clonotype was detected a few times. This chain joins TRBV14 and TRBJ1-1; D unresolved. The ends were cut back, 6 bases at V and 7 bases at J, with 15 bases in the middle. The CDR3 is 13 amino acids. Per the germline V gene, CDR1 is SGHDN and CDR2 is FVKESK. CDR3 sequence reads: CASSPTSLGEAFF. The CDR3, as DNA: TGTGCCAGCAGTCCTACCTCATTGGGTGAAGCTTTCTTT.

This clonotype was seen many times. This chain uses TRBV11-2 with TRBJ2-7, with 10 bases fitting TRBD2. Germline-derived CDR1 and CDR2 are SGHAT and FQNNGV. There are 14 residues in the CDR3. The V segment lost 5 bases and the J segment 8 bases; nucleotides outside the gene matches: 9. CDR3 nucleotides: TGTGCCAGCAGCCCTCTAGCGGGGGACGGGAAGCAGTACTTC. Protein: CASSPLAGDGKQYF.

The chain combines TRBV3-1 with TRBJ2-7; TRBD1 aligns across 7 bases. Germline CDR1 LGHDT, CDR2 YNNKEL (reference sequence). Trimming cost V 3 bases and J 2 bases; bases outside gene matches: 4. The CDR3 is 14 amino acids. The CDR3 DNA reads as TGTGCCAGCAGCCAGCGGACAGGTCCCTACGAGCAGTACTTC. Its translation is CASSQRTGPYEQYF.

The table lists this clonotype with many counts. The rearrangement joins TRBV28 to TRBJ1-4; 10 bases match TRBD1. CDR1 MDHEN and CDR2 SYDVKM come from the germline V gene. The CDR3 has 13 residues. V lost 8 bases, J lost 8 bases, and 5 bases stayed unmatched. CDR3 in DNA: TGTGCCAGCGCCGGGACAGGGGAGGAAAAACTGTTTTTT. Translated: CASAGTGEEKLFF.

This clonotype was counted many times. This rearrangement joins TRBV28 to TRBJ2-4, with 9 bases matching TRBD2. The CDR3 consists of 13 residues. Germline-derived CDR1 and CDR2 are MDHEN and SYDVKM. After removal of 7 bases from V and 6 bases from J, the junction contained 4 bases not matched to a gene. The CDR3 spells CASNAGGANIQYF. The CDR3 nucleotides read TGTGCCAGCAACGCGGGGGGGGCAAACATTCAGTACTTC.

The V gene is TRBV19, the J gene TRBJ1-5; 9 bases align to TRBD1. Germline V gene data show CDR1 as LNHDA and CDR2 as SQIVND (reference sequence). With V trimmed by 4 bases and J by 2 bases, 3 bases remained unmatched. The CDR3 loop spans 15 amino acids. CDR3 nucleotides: TGTGCCAGTAGTACCCGGACAGGGGGCAATCAGCCCCAGCATTTT. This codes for CASSTRTGGNQPQHF.

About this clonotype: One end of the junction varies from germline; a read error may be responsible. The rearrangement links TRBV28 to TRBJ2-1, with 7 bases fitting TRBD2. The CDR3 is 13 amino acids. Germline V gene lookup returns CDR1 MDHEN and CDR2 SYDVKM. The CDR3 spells CASSLREYSEQFF. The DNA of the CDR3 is TGTGCCAGCAGTTTGCGGGAGTACAGTGAGCAGTTCTTC.

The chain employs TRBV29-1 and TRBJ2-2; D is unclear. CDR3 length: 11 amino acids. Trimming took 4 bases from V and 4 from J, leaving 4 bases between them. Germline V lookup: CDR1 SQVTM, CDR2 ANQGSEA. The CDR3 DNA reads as TGCAGCGTTGGCGTCACCGGGGAGCTGTTTTTT. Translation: CSVGVTGELFF.

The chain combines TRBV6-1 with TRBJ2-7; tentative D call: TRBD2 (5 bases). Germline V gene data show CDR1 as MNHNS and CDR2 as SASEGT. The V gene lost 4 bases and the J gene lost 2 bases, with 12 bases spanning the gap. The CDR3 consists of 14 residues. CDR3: CASSVYAGAYEQYF. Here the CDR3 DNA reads TGTGCCAGCAGTGTGTATGCGGGTGCCTACGAGCAGTACTTC.

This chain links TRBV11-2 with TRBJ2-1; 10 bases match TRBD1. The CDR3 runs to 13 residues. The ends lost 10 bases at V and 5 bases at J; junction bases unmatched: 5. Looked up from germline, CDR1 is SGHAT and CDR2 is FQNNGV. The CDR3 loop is CATGTGVNNEQFF. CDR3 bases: TGTGCCACCGGGACAGGGGTGAACAATGAGCAGTTCTTC.

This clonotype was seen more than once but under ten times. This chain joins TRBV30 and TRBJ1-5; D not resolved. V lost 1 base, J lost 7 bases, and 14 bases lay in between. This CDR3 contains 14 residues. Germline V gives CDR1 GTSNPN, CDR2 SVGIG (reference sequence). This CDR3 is CAWSGSRAEQPQHF. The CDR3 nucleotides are TGTGCCTGGAGTGGAAGTCGGGCGGAACAGCCCCAGCATTTT.

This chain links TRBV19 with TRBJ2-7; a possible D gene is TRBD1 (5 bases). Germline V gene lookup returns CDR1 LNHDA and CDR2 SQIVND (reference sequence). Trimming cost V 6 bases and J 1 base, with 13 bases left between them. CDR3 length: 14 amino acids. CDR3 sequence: CASRETATSYEQYF. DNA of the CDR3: TGTGCCAGTAGGGAGACAGCGACGTCCTACGAGCAGTACTTC.

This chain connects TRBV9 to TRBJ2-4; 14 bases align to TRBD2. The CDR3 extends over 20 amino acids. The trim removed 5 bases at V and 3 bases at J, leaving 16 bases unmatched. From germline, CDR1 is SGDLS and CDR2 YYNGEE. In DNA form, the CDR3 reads TGTGCCAGCAGTAAGGAAGTGGGACTAGCGGGAGCGGATGGCAAAAACATTCAGTACTTC. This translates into CASSKEVGLAGADGKNIQYF.

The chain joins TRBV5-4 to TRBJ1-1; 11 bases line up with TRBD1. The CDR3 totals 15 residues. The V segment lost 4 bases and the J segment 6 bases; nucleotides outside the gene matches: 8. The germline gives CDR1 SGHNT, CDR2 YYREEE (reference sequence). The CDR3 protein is CASSGRDRGAPEAFF. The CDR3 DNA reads TGTGCCAGCAGCGGCCGGGACAGGGGGGCCCCTGAAGCTTTCTTT. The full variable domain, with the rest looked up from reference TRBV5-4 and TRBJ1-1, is ETGVTQSPTHLIKTRGQQVTLRCSSQSGHNTVSWYQQALGQGPQFIFQYYREEENGRGNFPPRFSGLQFPNYSSELNVNALELDDSALYLCASSGRDRGAPEAFFGQGTRLTVV.

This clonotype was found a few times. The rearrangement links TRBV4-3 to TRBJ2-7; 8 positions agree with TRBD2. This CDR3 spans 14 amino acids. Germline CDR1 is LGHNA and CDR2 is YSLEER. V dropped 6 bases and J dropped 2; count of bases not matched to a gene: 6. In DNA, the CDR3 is TGCGCCAGCAGGCGGGAGGAGGGACCCTACGAGCAGTACTTC. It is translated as CASRREEGPYEQYF.

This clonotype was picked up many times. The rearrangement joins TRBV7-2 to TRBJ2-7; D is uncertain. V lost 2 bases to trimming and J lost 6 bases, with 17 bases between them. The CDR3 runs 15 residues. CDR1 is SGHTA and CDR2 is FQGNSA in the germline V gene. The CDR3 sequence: CASSLFRTPMPEQYF. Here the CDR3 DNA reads TGTGCCAGCAGCTTATTTCGGACCCCTATGCCCGAGCAGTACTTC.